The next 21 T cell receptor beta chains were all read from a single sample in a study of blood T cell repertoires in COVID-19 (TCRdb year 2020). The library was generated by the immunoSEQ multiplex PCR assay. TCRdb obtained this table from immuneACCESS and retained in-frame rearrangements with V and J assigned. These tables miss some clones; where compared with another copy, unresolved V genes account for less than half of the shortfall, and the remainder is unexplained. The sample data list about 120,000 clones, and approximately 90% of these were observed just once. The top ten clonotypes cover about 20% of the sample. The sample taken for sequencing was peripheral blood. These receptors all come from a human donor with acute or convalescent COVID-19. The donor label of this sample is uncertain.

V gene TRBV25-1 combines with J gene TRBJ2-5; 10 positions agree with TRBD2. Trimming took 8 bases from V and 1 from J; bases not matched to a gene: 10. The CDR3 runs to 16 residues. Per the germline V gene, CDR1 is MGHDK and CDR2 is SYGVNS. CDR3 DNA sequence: TGTGCCAGCTCTCCTCTGGCTAGCGGGGGCCAAGAGACCCAGTACTTC. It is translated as CASSPLASGGQETQYF.

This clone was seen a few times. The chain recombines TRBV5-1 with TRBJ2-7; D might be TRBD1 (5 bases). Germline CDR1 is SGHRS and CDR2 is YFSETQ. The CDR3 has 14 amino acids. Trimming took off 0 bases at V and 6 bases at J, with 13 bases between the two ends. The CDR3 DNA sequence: TGCGCCAGCAGCTTGGTGGCCCAGGGTGGCGAGCAGTACTTC. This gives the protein CASSLVAQGGEQYF.

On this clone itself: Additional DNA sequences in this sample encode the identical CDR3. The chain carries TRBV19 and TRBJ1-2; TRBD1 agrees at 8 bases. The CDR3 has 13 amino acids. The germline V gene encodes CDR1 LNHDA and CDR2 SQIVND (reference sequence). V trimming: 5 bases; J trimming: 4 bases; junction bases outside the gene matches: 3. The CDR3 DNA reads TGTGCCAGTAGTCCCACAGGGGGCTATGGCTACACCTTC. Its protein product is CASSPTGGYGYTF.

The CDR3 nucleotides read TGTGCCAGCAGCCTCACAGATACGCAGTATTTT. Protein: CASSLTDTQYF. This rearrangement joins TRBV7-2 to TRBJ2-3; D unclear. The CDR3 is made up of 11 amino acids. CDR1 is SGHTA and CDR2 is FQGNSA in the germline V gene. V was pared by 5 bases and J by 2 bases, with 2 bases between.

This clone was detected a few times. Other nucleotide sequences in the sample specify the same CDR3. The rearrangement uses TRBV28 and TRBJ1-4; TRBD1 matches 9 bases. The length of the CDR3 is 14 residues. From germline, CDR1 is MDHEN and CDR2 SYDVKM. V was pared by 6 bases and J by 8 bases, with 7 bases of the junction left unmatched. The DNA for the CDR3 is TGTGCCAGCAGCCGTGGACAGGGGAGAGAAAAACTGTTTTTT. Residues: CASSRGQGREKLFF.

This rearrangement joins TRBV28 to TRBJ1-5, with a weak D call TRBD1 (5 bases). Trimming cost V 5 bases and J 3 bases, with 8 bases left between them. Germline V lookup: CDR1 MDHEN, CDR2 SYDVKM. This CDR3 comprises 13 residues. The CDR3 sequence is CASSRDFNQPQHF. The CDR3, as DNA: TGTGCCAGCAGTCGGGACTTCAATCAGCCCCAGCATTTT.

The CDR3 loop is CASSDRSSGANVLTF. CDR3 sequence (DNA): TGTGCCAGCAGTGACAGAAGCTCTGGGGCCAACGTCCTGACTTTC. This sequence joins TRBV6-1 and TRBJ2-6; D is unresolved. Germline V gene data show CDR1 as MNHNS and CDR2 as SASEGT. This CDR3 is 15 amino acids long. The V end lost 3 bases, the J end lost 0 bases, and 6 bases lay between the germline ends.

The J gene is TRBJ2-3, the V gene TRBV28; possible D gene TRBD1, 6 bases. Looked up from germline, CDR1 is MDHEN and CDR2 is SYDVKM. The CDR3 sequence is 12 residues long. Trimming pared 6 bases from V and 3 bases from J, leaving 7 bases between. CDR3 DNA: TGTGCCAGCAGGGACAGTACAGATACGCAGTATTTT. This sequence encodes CASRDSTDTQYF.

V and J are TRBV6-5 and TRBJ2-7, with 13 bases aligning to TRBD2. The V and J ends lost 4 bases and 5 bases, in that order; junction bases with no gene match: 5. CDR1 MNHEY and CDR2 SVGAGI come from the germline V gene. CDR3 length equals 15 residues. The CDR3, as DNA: TGTGCCAGCAGTTCAACTAGCGGGAGGGGGAACGAGCAGTACTTC. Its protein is CASSSTSGRGNEQYF.

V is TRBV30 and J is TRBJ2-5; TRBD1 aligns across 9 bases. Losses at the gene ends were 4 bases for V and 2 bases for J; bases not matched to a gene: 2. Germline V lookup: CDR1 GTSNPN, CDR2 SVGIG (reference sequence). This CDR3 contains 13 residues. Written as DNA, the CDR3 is TGTGCCTGGAAAGGGACAGGGCAAGAGACCCAGTACTTC. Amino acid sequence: CAWKGTGQETQYF.

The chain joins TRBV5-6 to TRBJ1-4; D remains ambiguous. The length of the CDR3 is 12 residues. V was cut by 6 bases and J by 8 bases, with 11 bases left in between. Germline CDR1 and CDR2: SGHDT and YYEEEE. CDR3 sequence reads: CASMGGVEKLFF. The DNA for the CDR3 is TGTGCCAGCATGGGTGGAGTAGAAAAACTGTTTTTT.

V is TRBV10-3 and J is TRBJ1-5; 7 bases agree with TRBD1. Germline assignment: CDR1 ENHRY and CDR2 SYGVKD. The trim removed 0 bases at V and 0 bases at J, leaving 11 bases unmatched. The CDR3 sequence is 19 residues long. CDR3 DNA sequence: TGTGCCATCAGTGAGTCGGGTGGGACAGCCCTTTATAGCAATCAGCCCCAGCATTTT. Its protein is CAISESGGTALYSNQPQHF.

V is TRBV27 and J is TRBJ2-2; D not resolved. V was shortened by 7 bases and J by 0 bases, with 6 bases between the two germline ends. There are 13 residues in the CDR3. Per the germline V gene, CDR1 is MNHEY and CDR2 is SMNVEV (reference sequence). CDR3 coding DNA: TGTGCCAGCATCAAAACGAACACCGGGGAGCTGTTTTTT. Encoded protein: CASIKTNTGELFF.

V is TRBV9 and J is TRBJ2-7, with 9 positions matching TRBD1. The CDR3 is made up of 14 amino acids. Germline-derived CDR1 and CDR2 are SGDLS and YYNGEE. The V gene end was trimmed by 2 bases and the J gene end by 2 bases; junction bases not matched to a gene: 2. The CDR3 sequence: CASSVGTGTYEQYF. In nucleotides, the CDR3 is TGTGCCAGCAGCGTCGGGACAGGGACCTACGAGCAGTACTTC.

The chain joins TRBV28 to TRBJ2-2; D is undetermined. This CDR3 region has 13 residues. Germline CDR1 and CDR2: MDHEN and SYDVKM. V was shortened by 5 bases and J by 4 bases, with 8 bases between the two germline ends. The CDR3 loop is CASSPTTTGELFF. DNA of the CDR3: TGTGCCAGCAGTCCAACAACCACCGGGGAGCTGTTTTTT.

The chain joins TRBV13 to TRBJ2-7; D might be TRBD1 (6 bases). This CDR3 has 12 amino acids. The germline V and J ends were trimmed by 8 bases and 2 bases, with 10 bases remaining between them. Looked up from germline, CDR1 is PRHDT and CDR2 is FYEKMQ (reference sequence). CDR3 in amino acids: CASADRTYEQYF. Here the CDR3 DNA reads TGTGCCAGCGCAGACAGGACCTACGAGCAGTACTTC. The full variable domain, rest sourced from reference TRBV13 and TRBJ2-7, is AAGVIQSPRHLIKEKRETATLKCYPIPRHDTVYWYQQGPGQDPQFLISFYEKMQSDKGSIPDRFSAQQFSDYHSELNMSSLELGDSALYFCASADRTYEQYFGPGTRLTVT.

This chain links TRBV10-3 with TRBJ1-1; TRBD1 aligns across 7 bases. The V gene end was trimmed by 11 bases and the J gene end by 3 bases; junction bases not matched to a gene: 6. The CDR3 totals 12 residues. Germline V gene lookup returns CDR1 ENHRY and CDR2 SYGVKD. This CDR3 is CAVGTVDTEAFF. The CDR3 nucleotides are TGTGCCGTGGGGACAGTTGACACTGAAGCTTTCTTT.

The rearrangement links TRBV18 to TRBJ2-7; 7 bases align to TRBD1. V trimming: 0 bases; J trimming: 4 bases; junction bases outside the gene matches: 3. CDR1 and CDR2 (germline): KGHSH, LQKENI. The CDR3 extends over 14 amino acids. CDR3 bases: TGTGCCAGCTCACCACCAGACAGGGCGTACGAGCAGTACTTC. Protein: CASSPPDRAYEQYF.

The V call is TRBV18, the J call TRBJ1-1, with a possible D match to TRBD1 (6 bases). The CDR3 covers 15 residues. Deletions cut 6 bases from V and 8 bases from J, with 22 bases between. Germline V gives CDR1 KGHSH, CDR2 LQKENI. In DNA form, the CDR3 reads TGTGCCAGCTCCCATCAACGACAGGACAGCGTAGAAGCTTTCTTT. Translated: CASSHQRQDSVEAFF.

This CDR3 reads CASSSRPYRNYGYTF. The CDR3 bases are TGTGCCAGCAGTTCACGACCGTACAGGAACTATGGCTACACCTTC. The chain carries TRBV28 and TRBJ1-2, with D possibly being TRBD1 (5 bases). The germline CDR1 and CDR2 sequences are MDHEN and SYDVKM. The CDR3 spans 15 residues. V lost 4 bases, J lost 2 bases, and 14 bases lay in between.

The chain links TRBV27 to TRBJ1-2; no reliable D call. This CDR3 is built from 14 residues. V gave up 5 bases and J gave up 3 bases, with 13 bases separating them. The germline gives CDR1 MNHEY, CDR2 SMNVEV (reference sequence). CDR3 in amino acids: CASSPTENYYGYTF. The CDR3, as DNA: TGTGCCAGCAGTCCGACGGAGAATTACTATGGCTACACCTTC.